Reported below is one T cell receptor (beta chain). The antigen remains unidentified. Clones were read by immunoSEQ multiplex PCR, and TCRdb kept only the in-frame ones, dropping some. The data contain some 110,000 clones, over 90% of them singletons. This sample is drawn from a study of T cell repertoires and HLA-DP antigens. Study summary: Alloantigens: one with one groove difference and one with ten differences versus self. Points from the study as a whole: Against one allele, clones undetected before culture averaged approximately 35%; against the other, 50.6%. The CD4+ repertoire was not split into naive and memory.

Negative selection yielded untouched CD4+ T cells of average roughly 98% purity. The CDR3 contains 15 residues. V lost 2 bases and J lost 0, with 9 bases in between. Germline V lookup: CDR1 LGHNA, CDR2 YSLEER. The J gene is TRBJ2-3, the V gene TRBV4-3, with D possibly called TRBD1 or TRBD2 (5 bases each). This TCR came from a woman younger than 30 in good health and CMV-seronegative. Sequencing was performed on CD4+ T cells from PBMCs. The DNA for the CDR3 is TGCGCCAGCAGCCAACAGGGAGCTAGCACAGATACGCAGTATTTT. It yields the protein CASSQQGASTDTQYF.